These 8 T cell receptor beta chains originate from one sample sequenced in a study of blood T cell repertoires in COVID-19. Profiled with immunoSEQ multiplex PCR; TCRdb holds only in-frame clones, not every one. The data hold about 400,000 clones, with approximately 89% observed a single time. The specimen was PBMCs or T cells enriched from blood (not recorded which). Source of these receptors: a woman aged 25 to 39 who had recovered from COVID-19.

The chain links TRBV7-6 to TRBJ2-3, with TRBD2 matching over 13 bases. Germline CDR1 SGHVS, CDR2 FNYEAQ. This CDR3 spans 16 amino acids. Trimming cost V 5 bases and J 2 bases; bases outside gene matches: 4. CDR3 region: CASSLGTSGTTDTQYF. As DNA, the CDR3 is TGTGCCAGCAGCCTCGGGACTAGCGGGACCACAGATACGCAGTATTTT.

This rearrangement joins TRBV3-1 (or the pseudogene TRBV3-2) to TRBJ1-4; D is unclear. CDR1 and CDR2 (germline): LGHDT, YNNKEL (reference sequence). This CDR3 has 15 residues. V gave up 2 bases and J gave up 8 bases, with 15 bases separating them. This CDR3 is CASSQLVPTGEKLFF. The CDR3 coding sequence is TGTGCCAGCAGCCAATTAGTACCCACGGGGGAAAAACTGTTTTTT.

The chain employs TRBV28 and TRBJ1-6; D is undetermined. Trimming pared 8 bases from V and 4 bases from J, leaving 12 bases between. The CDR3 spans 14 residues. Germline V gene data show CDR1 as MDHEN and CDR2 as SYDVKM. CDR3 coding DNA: TGTGCCAGCCAGGAGGTCCAGTATAATTCACCCCTCCACTTT. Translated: CASQEVQYNSPLHF. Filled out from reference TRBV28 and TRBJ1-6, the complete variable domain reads DVKVTQSSRYLVKRTGEKVFLECVQDMDHENMFWYRQDPGLGLRLIYFSYDVKMKEKGDIPEGYSVSREKKERFSLILESASTNQTSMYLCASQEVQYNSPLHFGNGTRLTVT.

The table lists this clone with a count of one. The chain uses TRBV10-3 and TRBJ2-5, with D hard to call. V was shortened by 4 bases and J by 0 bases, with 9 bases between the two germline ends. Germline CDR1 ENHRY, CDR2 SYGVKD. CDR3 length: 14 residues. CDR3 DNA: TGTGCCATCAGTGGTGGCGGCTACCAAGAGACCCAGTACTTC. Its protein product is CAISGGGYQETQYF.

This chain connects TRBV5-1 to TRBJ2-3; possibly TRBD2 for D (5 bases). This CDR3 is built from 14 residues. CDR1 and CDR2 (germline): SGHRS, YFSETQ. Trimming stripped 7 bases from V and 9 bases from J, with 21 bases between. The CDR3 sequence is CASGGTLDRPTQYF. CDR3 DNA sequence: TGCGCCAGCGGAGGAACCTTAGATAGACCGACGCAGTATTTT.

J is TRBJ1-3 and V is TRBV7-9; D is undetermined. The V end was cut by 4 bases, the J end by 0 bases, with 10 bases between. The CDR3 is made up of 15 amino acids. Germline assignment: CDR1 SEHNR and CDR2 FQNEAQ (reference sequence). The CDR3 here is CASSSQSSSGNTIYF. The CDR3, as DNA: TGTGCCAGCAGCTCCCAATCGAGCTCTGGAAACACCATATATTTT.

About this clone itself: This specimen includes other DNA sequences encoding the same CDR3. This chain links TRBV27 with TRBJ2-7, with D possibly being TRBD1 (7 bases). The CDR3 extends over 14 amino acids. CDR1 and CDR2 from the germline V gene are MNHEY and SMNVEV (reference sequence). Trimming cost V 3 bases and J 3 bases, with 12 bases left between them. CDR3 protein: CASSLAGGGYEQYF. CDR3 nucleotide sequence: TGTGCCAGCAGTTTGGCAGGGGGAGGCTACGAGCAGTACTTC.

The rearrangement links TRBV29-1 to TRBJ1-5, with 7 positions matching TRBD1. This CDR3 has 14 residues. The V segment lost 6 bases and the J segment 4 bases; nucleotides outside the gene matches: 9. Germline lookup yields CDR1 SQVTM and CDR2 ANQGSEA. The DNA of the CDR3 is TGCAGCGTGGTCACAGGGGAAAGGAATCAGCCCCAGCATTTT. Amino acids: CSVVTGERNQPQHF.